This T cell receptor beta chain was retrieved from a study of spatial heterogeneity in lung cancer (dated by TCRdb to between 2017 and 2020). Study-wide context: Beta-chain transcripts were consistently detected in greater numbers than alpha-chain transcripts, which likely reflected higher beta-chain transcript abundance. Both alpha and beta chains were TCR-sequenced in samples taken at surgery, namely 220 tumor regions, 62 to 70 matched nontumor lung samples and a few dozen PBMC samples. In the raw uncorrected reads, each unique combination of TCR and UMI appeared more than ten times on average. Nonsynonymous mutation counts, determined by whole-exome sequencing of tumor tissue, were related to TCR repertoire features. TCR alpha and beta repertoires were quantitatively compared across multiple tumor regions, matched nontumor lung and blood in non-small cell lung cancer. TCR transcript counts in tumor regions correlated strongly with a T cell transcriptional module score from matched bulk RNA-seq.

Comments on this clonotype: Its antigen is unknown. No much larger clonotype is one base removed from it; base qualities were not supplied.

The time point label on this specimen signifies: sample taken at primary tumor resection. Samples were obtained from about 75 patients with early-stage, untreated non-small cell lung cancer from the lung TRACERx cohort. Whole RNA extracted from tumor and nontumor lung tissue, or from cryopreserved PBMC samples, was used for TCR sequencing without cell sorting. Only patients with enough RNA available from two or more tumor regions were chosen for TCR sequencing. Before selection, tumor and adjacent nontumor lung specimens were reviewed by a lung pathologist. On the study overall, not on this receptor specifically: The tumor nonsynonymous mutation count correlated with the number of expanded intratumoral alpha and beta TCRs. Additional single-cell paired TCR alpha and beta sequencing was considered necessary to confirm, at a functional level, the hypothesis that regional TCRs recognize regional mutations. TCR-seq was estimated to cover only about 7% of tumor T cells for alpha chains and about 13% for beta chains. Counts of ubiquitous and regional expanded TCRs correlated with counts of ubiquitous and regional nonsynonymous mutations, respectively.

Libraries came from 5' RACE. The instrument was a NextSeq 500. To allow correction of PCR and sequencing errors, the TCR library protocol tagged every TCR cDNA molecule with a unique molecular identifier. In the source study's methods: Decombinator tools were used for TCR identification, UMI-based error correction and CDR3 extraction. TCRs above a frequency of 2 per 1,000, corresponding to the top 1% of the tumor frequency distribution, were defined as expanded. Expanded tumor TCRs statistically deemed absent (corrected P<0.05) from at least one tumor region were classed as regional, and all other expanded tumor TCRs were classed as ubiquitous. Each repertoire was subsampled 100 times to 5,000 TCRs, after which Renyi diversity was computed with the R vegan package. CDR3 similarity networks were constructed using string-kernel similarity of amino acid triplets, with links drawn between CDR3s whose pairwise similarity was above 0.82. TCRdb trimmed public reads at Q25 via fastp, called clones via MiXCR and kept in-frame beta chains. One record per CDR3 amino acid sequence lists the most common genes and DNA. These V and J calls are TCRdb output, not the study's own analysis. The sample has over 4,000 distinct CDR3 sequences on record, 7.4% of them singletons. Of the sample, about 50% falls within the top ten clones.

At the junction V is shortened by 4 bases and J by 7 bases; bases outside the gene matches: 12. Inclusive of the bounding cysteine and phenylalanine, the CDR3 is 15 residues long. Just CDR3 DNA is preserved here, 45 bases in frame from base 1. Based on the germline V gene (reference sequence), the CDR1 and CDR2 sequences are DFQATT and SNEGSKA. The sequence derives from a male donor with early-stage non-small cell lung cancer. Recombination connected TRBV20-1 to TRBJ2-1; 8 bases in the junction line up with TRBD2. Specimen: lung tumor tissue, collected at surgery. The CDR3 region: CSATSGTSLRNEQFF. DNA sequence: TGCAGTGCTACCTCCGGGACTAGTCTTCGGAATGAGCAGTTCTTC.